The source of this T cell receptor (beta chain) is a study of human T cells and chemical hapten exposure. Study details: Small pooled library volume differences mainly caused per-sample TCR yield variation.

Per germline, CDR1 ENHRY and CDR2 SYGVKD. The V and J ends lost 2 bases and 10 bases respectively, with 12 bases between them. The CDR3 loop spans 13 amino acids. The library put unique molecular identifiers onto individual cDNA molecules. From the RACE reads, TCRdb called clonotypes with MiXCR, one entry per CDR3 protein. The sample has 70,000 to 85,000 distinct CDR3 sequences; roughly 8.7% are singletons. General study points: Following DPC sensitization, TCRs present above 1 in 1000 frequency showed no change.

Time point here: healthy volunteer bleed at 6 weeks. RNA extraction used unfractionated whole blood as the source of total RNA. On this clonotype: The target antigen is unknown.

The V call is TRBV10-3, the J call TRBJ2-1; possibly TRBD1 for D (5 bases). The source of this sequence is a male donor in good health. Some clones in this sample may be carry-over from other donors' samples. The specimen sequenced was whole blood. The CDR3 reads CAISEHQGREQFF. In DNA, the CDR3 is TGTGCCATCAGTGAGCACCAGGGTCGGGAGCAGTTCTTC.